This T cell receptor (beta chain) was identified during a study of T cell repertoires in cytomegalovirus infection. TCRdb fed the reads into MiXCR, producing one record per CDR3 protein. The top ten clones hold 15% to 20% of a sample with about 500,000 distinct CDR3 sequences, around 35% of them seen once. About this clonotype: Its antigen remains unidentified.

The sequences come from cultured PBMCs, collected from culture after CMV antigen stimulation. The sequence was obtained from a human donor in good health (CMV status not recorded). Some clones in this sample may be carry-over from other donors' samples.

The CDR3 is CASSLRTSGRAQETQYF. CDR3 DNA sequence: TGTGCCAGCAGCTTAAGGACTAGCGGGAGGGCACAAGAGACCCAGTACTTC. V and J are TRBV5-6 and TRBJ2-5; 15 bases map to TRBD2. The CDR3 extends over 17 amino acids. V trimming: 2 bases; J trimming: 2 bases; junction bases outside the gene matches: 4. CDR1 and CDR2 (germline): SGHDT, YYEEEE. Drawing the rest from reference TRBV5-6 and TRBJ2-5, the complete variable domain is DAGVTQSPTHLIKTRGQQVTLRCSPKSGHDTVSWYQQALGQGPQFIFQYYEEEERQRGNFPDRFSGHQFPNYSSELNVNALLLGDSALYLCASSLRTSGRAQETQYFGPGTRLLVL.